The clone carrying this T cell receptor (beta chain) was picked up a small number of times. This table comes from immunoSEQ multiplex PCR, and its TCRdb copy is limited to in-frame clones, with some not included. In the table there are about 130,000 clones, 65% to 85% of which are singletons. The data derive from a study of blood T cell repertoires in COVID-19. In germline, CDR1 is ENHRY, CDR2 SYGVKD. This CDR3 is built from 14 residues. Trimming left V 4 bases short and J 7 bases short, with 14 bases between. The sample comprised peripheral blood. The TCR originated in an older man with acute or convalescent COVID-19. The rearrangement uses TRBV10-3 and TRBJ2-1; D possibly corresponds to TRBD2 (6 bases). The CDR3 here is CAISAEGTWNEQFF. DNA for the CDR3: TGTGCCATCAGTGCGGAGGGGACTTGGAATGAGCAGTTCTTC.